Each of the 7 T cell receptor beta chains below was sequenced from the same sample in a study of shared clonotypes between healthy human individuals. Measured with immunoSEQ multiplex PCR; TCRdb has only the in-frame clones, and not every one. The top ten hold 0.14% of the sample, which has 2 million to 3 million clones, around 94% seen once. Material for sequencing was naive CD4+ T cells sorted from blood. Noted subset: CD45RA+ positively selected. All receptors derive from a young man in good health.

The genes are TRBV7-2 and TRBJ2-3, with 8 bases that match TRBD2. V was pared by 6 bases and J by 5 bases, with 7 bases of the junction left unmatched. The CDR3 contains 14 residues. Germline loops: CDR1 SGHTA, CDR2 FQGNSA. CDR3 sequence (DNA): TGTGCCAGCAGACCGCGGCTAGCGGGAGATACGCAGTATTTT. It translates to CASRPRLAGDTQYF.

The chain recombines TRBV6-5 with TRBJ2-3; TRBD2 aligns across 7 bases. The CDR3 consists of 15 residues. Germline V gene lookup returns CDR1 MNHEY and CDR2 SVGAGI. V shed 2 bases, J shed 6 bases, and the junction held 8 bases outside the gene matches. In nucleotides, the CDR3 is TGTGCCAGCAGTTACGGGCTAGCGGAGCTGGATACGCAGTATTTT. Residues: CASSYGLAELDTQYF.

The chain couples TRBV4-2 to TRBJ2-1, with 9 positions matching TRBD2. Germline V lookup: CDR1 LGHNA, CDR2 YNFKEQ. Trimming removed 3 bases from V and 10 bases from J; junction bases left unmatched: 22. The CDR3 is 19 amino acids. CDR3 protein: CASSHPGIAGAAPLGEQFF. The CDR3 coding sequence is TGTGCCAGCAGCCATCCCGGGATAGCGGGGGCCGCACCGCTGGGGGAGCAGTTCTTC.

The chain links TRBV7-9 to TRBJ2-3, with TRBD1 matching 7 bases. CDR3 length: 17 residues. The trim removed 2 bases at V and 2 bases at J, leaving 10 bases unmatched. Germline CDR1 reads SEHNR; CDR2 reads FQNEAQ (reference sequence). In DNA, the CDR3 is TGTGCCAGCAGCTTATTGAGGGGGCGGATGGACACAGATACGCAGTATTTT. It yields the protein CASSLLRGRMDTDTQYF.

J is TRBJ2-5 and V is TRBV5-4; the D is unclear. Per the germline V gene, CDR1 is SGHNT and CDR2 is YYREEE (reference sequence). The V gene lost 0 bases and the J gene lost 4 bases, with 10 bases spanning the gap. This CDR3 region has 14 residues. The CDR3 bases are TGTGCCAGCAGCTTGGCGTACCGGCCAGAGACCCAGTACTTC. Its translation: CASSLAYRPETQYF.

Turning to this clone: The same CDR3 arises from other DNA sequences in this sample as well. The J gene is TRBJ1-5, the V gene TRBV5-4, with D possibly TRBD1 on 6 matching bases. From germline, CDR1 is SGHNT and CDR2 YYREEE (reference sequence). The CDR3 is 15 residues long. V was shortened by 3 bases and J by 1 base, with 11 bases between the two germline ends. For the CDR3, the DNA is TGTGCCAGCAGCTCGGGCGGGGGCAGCAATCAGCCCCAGCATTTT. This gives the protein CASSSGGGSNQPQHF.

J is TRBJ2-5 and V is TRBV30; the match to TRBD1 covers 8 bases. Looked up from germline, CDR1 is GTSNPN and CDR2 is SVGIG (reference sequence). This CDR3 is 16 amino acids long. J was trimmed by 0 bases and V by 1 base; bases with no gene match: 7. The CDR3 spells CAWSGQGKGYQETQYF. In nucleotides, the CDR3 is TGTGCCTGGAGTGGACAGGGGAAGGGTTACCAAGAGACCCAGTACTTC.